Reported below is one TCR beta chain. Data came from immunoSEQ multiplex PCR; TCRdb stores just in-frame clones and leaves some out. The sample carries hundreds of thousands of clones, roughly 87% recorded once. These data are taken from a study of Ad26.COV2.S vaccination and SARS-CoV-2 variants. Treatment denoted: around 19 received Ad26.COV2.S at low or high dose, single or two shots; 5 received placebo; per-sample allocation not given. The samples were gathered on day 63 after the first injection of vaccine or placebo. CDR1 and CDR2 from the germline V gene are SGHDT and YYEEEE. The CDR3 sequence is 11 residues long. Deletions cut 4 bases from V and 4 bases from J, with 3 bases between.

This chain uses TRBV5-6 with TRBJ2-1, with D uncertain. The material sequenced was peripheral blood, taken in a trial of Ad26.COV2.S vaccine versus placebo. This receptor was taken from a person between 18 and 65 years old who received the Ad26.COV2.S COVID-19 vaccine or a placebo. CDR3 loop: CASSIYNEQFF. In DNA form, the CDR3 reads TGTGCCAGCAGCATATACAATGAGCAGTTCTTC.